The TCR beta chain under discussion was sequenced for a study of cytomegalovirus exposure and HLA in healthy donors (dated 2017 in TCRdb). With regard to the full study: In an earlier analysis of under 750 of the donors, 276 Gb of sequence data and 90 million to 120 million unique TCR beta sequences from 150 million to 200 million T cells were reported. An early release covering approximately 600 HLA-typed donors comprised 250 to 350 gigabases of sequencing data and about 90 million unique TCR sequences. Among the roughly 380 genotyped donors, about 83% belonged to the genetic ancestry cluster associated with self-reported Caucasian donors. The study aimed to test whether cataloging public T cell receptors could reveal signatures of past pathogen exposure. The study profiled the T cell repertoires of more than 500 subjects by immunosequencing and related them to cytomegalovirus serostatus. A separate validation cohort of about 110 different subjects was used in addition to the 666-subject first cohort. To predict cytomegalovirus infection status, the study combined high-throughput TCR immunosequencing, statistical association of individual TCRs with disease status, and machine learning. A later analysis re-analyzed previously published TCR beta repertoires from approximately 670 donors and added high-resolution HLA genotyping to study TCR occurrence patterns. The later analysis used no new phenotypic data to find candidate immune exposures, relying instead on TCR beta sequences and their occurrence across donors. An earlier analysis of approximately 580 of the donors used high-throughput TCR beta sequencing to judge whether each TCR beta V gene segment behaved as functional or pseudogenic. Donor age, sex, ethnicity and CMV serostatus were compiled alongside the repertoire data. In a later genetic analysis, genome-wide SNP genotypes for about three fifths of the roughly 670 donors were used, and that subset was treated as a discovery cohort. Every discovery cohort repertoire had been produced on one sequencing platform. Both class I and class II loci were covered by HLA typing, at four-digit resolution. The number of donors typed differed by locus, with 629-630 for A, B, C, DRB1 and DQB1, around 500 for DQA1, about 610 for DPA1, and some 440 for DPB1. Roughly five DR-DQ haplotypes were treated as single units for association and clustering because of strong linkage in the cohort. Across 398 genotyped donors of the cohort, an average of approximately 240,000 unique TCR beta nucleotide sequences per donor were sequenced, and roughly 17% of those sequences were non-productive. Points the paper makes about the study in general: Linkage disequilibrium might explain the correlated functional status among segregating V segments, but an unknown experimental factor could not be excluded. In vitro tests confirmed that a few of the cytomegalovirus-associated TCR beta chains recognize cytomegalovirus antigens. A later analysis found that most CMV-associated TCR beta chains appeared HLA-restricted, with HLA associations seemingly driven largely by CMV exposure. For the cohort, immune exposure information was limited to CMV serostatus. The study gave a list of 150 to 200 TCR beta chains associated with cytomegalovirus. Compared with the 666-donor mean, donors in an Asian-associated ancestry cluster had fewer N-insertions in productive TCRs, according to a later genetic analysis. Because counts were too low, 15 to 20 rarely observed V segments, including chromosome 9 orphons, were excluded from the earlier analysis of around 640 of the donors. In a later analysis, HLA-associated TCR beta chains showed more clonal expansion and lower generation probabilities than non-associated chains that were equally common. In this cohort, only TCR beta chains were sequenced, and detectable features were limited by the absence of alpha or paired-chain data. Sequencing depth was assumed to be roughly uniform across donors in the presence/absence analyses, though that assumption may not hold. In a later genetic analysis, a missense DCLRE1C variant was associated with V-gene and J-gene trimming of TCR beta chains, and the association was replicated in an independent cohort. The sequencing pipeline was judged likely to have produced a cluster of highly shared sequence variants as a technical artifact. According to a later analysis, parvovirus B19, influenza, CMV and Epstein-Barr virus appeared linked to several top co-occurrence clusters. Cytomegalovirus status was reported to be diagnosed by the classifier with high specificity and sensitivity in both the original and validation cohorts. A further reported finding was that TCR beta sequences accurately predicted the HLA-A and HLA-B alleles for most subjects in the first cohort. In a later analysis, TCR association rates were found to vary across HLA loci, with the most associated TCRs seen for DRB1 alleles and the fewest for HLA-C alleles. Strong co-occurrence of HLA alleles, especially DR and DQ, made assigning TCR associations to individual alleles difficult. Most TCR sequences were observed very rarely across donors, whereas some public TCRs were present in many individuals. Because some donors lacked HLA typing at each locus, the association tests relied only on the typed subset. At a false discovery rate of 0.05, a later analysis linked about 16,000 TCR beta sequences to specific HLA alleles. Broadly in line with IMGT annotations, most TCR beta V segments showed up in productive rearrangements about 87% or about 30% of the time in an earlier analysis of several hundred of the donors. The authors suggested that the approach could potentially be extended to other disease states and immunological phenotypes.

Libraries came from the immunoSEQ multiplex PCR assay. For the multiplex PCR, a mixture combining 60 forward primers for TCR Vbeta segments and 13 reverse primers for TCR Jbeta segments was used. The CDR3 region of rearranged TCR beta genes was amplified from genomic DNA by a multiplex PCR assay. The Illumina HiSeq System was used to sequence the amplified TCR beta libraries as 87-base-pair reads. The paper's processing steps were these. Across the 600 to 700 repertoires, a later analysis counted around 80 million unique TCR beta chains, around 11 million of which were shared by at least two donors. To remove PCR and sequencing errors, raw reads were error-corrected and collapsed into unique sequences using a nearest-neighbor algorithm that merged closely related sequences. CDR3 sequences were aligned to IMGT reference sequences to assign V, D and J gene segments. For a sequence to be retained, a match of at least six nucleotides to both a V gene segment and a J gene segment was required. A rearrangement counted as productive if the CDR3 had no stop codons and remained in frame with V and J, and every other rearrangement counted as non-productive. CDR3 was defined according to IMGT convention as the region running from the second conserved V-encoded cysteine to the conserved J-encoded phenylalanine. Sequences without an unambiguous match to a single V gene segment were excluded from the earlier analysis of 587 of the donors. An earlier analysis of some 610 of the donors called V segments functional above 56.7% productive rearrangements and segregating when the between-donor standard deviation exceeded 5%. A statistical classification framework was built for diagnosing cytomegalovirus status from the catalog of TCR beta chain sequences. In a later analysis, V and J genes were assigned by comparing TCR nucleotide sequences against IMGT/GENE-DB human TR gene sequences. A later analysis assigned CDR3 sequences and most-parsimonious VDJ recombination scenarios with the TCRdist pipeline. In a later analysis, every TCR beta chain was defined by the combination of its CDR3 amino acid sequence and its V-gene family, and reads without a unique V-gene family were dropped. In a later analysis, some 600 highly shared, low-generation-probability nucleotide sequences were removed to address suspected cross-contamination and a sequencing artifact. A later analysis calculated a clonal expansion index for each public chain from normalized within-repertoire ranks of inferred template counts. Generation probabilities in a later analysis came from a VDJ recombination model fitted to out-of-frame rearrangements, and those results were checked against IGoR. A later analysis scored TCR-TCR, TCR-HLA and TCR-CMV co-occurrence with hypergeometric tests, applying a repertoire-size bias correction to TCR pairs. False discovery rates were estimated in a later analysis by permuting HLA or CMV assignments 20 times. In a later analysis, co-occurring TCRs were grouped using DBSCAN, and TCRdist sequence similarity was added for clustering within HLA-allele-positive subsets. For co-occurrence clustering, repertoires with fewer than 30,000 or more than 120,000 public chains were excluded, along with a handful of repertoires with anomalous nucleotide sharing. TCRdb provides this immuneACCESS table in a form limited to in-frame rearrangements. Some clones are lacking; in checked studies, under half of them reflect an unresolved V gene, and why the rest are absent is not known. V and J calls and clone size come straight from that table; D and trimming were deduced from the DNA. This sample lists over 100,000 clones; approximately 76% were detected once. More than 6% of the sample belongs to the ten largest clones.

About this clone: The target of this receptor is not known. No base quality information exists; no much larger clone differs at one position.

The cohort was made up of approximately 670 healthy bone marrow donors. At the time of sampling, every cohort member was nominally healthy, though immune exposures that went unrecorded were likely present. The donor tested CMV seropositive, placing the donor among the roughly 270 seropositive members of the cohort. A peripheral blood sample was provided by each donor, and peripheral blood mononuclear cells were used for TCR beta sequencing. Genomic DNA was extracted from the blood cell samples with the Qiagen DNeasy Blood Extraction Kit. Input material: PBMCs. The sequence was collected from a woman aged 45-60 years in good health and CMV-seropositive.

The DNA sequence is as follows: TGTGCCAGCAGCTTGGGTAGAGGCCCTGGGGAGCAGTACTTC. Translation gives CASSLGRGPGEQYF. The sequence links TRBV7-3 to TRBJ2-7; no confident D gene assignment can be made. As encoded in the germline V gene, CDR1 is SGHTA while CDR2 is FQGTGA. V is reduced by 3 bases and J by 7 bases, leaving a spacing of 16 bases between them. From its cysteine to its phenylalanine, the CDR3 spans 14 amino acids. CDR3 DNA only is kept here, 42 bases in frame from base 1.